The 4 T cell receptor beta chains in this list originate from one sample, sequenced in a study of Graves' ophthalmopathy and Graves' hyperthyroidism. Researchers took RNA transcripts and amplified TCR beta CDR3 regions from them. HTBI primers were employed in first-round RT-PCR, then a second-round multiplex PCR followed. A single record per CDR3 protein comes from TCRdb applying MiXCR to the multiplex PCR reads. The sample records about 660,000 distinct CDR3 sequences, about 38% being singletons. Input material: peripheral blood. The receptors come from an adult man with Graves' ophthalmopathy.

As concerns this clonotype: A clone one base away is much larger, so this may be a read error. V is TRBV2 and J is TRBJ2-5; no reliable D call. The V gene lost 7 bases and the J gene lost 5 bases, with 14 bases spanning the gap. This CDR3 region has 13 residues. The germline gives CDR1 SNHLY, CDR2 FYNNEI. The CDR3 reads CASIPSSPETQYF. The CDR3 DNA reads TGTGCCAGCATCCCGTCGTCGCCGGAGACCCAGTACTTC.

This clonotype was seen repeatedly, ten times or more. The V and J genes are TRBV19 and TRBJ1-4; D is unresolved. The CDR3 runs to 12 residues. The germline V gene has CDR1 LNHDA and CDR2 SQIVND (reference sequence). V gave up 8 bases and J gave up 6 bases, with 10 bases separating them. CDR3 sequence: CASHNQDEKLFF. CDR3 nucleotide sequence: TGTGCCAGTCACAACCAGGATGAAAAACTGTTTTTT.

DNA of the CDR3: TGCGCCAGCTCAATCCTCCCCGGGGAGCTGTTTTTT. Amino acid sequence: CASSILPGELFF. The chain links TRBV5-1 to TRBJ2-2; D unclear. The V and J ends lost 7 bases and 6 bases respectively, with 10 bases between them. This CDR3 is 12 amino acids long. Germline CDR1 and CDR2: SGHRS and YFSETQ.

The genes are TRBV25-1 and TRBJ1-2, with TRBD1 as a possible D gene (5 bases). The CDR3 covers 14 residues. Trimming left V 3 bases short and J 8 bases short, with 16 bases between. Germline loops: CDR1 MGHDK, CDR2 SYGVNS. This CDR3 is CASSDSLRDQGYTF. The CDR3 DNA sequence: TGTGCCAGCAGTGATAGCCTCCGGGACCAAGGCTACACCTTC.